The clone carrying this T cell receptor (beta chain) was counted a few times. V was shortened by 4 bases and J by 7 bases, with 14 bases between the two germline ends. Germline V gene lookup returns CDR1 SQVTM and CDR2 ANQGSEA. The CDR3 has 12 residues. This sample stems from a study of read filtering for tumor transcriptome and immune sequencing. Study-wide context: R-ISS stage counts were 8 or 9 for I, approximately 16 for II, 6 or 7 for III. After DNase treatment, RNA was made into whole-transcriptome libraries.

Bone marrow was sampled from every patient at the time of active disease. Molecular barcoded adaptors covering alpha/delta and beta/gamma chains were used on approximately 400 ng RNA. TCRdb reanalysed the reads using MiXCR and keeps one entry per CDR3 protein. The sample lists over 50,000 distinct CDR3 sequences; about 19% were seen once. The chain is built from TRBV29-1 and TRBJ2-7; TRBD1 might be the D (6 bases). This receptor was identified in a donor at least 40 years old with multiple myeloma. The sequencing input was a population of CD138-negative cells sorted from bone marrow. CDR3 coding DNA: TGCAGCGTTGGGACAGTAGGGCGTGAGCAGTACTTC. Translated, it gives CSVGTVGREQYF.